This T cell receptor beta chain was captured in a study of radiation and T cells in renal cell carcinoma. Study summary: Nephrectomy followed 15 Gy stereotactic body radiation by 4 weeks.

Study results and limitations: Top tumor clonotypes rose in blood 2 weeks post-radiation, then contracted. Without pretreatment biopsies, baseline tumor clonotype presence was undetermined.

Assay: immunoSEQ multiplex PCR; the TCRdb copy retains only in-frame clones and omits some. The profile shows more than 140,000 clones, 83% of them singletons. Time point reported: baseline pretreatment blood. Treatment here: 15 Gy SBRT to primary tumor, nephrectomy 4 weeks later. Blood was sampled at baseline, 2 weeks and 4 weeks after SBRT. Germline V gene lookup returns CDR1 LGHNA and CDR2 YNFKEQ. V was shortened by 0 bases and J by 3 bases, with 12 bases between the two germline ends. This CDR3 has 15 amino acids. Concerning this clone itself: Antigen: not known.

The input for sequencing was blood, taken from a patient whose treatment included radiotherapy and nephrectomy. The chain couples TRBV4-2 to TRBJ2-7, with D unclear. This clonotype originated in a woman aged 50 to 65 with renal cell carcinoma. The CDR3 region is CASSQDTNSDYEQYF. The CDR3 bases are TGTGCCAGCAGCCAAGATACGAACTCCGACTACGAGCAGTACTTC.